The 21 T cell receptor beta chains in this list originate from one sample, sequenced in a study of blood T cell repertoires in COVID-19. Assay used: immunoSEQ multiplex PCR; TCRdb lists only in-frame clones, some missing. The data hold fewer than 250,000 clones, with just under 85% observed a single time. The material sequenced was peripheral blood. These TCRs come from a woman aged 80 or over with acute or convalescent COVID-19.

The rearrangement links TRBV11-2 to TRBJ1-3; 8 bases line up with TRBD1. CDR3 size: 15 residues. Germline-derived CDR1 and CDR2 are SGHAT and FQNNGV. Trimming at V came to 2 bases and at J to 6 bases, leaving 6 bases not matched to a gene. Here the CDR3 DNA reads TGTGCCAGCAGCTTACTAGGACAGGGTATAAACACCATATATTTT. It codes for CASSLLGQGINTIYF.

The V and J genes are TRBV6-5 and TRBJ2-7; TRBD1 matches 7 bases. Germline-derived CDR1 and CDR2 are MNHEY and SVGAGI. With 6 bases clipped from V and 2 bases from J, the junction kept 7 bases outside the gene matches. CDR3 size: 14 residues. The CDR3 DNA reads TGTGCCAGCAGGGCTAAGGGGGCCACCTACGAGCAGTACTTC. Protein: CASRAKGATYEQYF.

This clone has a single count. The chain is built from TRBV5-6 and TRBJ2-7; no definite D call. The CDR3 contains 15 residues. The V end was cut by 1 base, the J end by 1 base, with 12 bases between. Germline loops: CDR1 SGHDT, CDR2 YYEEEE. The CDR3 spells CASSLLSLTSYEQYF. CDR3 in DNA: TGTGCCAGCAGCTTGTTGTCACTAACATCCTACGAGCAGTACTTC. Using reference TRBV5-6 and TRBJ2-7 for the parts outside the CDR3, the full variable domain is DAGVTQSPTHLIKTRGQQVTLRCSPKSGHDTVSWYQQALGQGPQFIFQYYEEEERQRGNFPDRFSGHQFPNYSSELNVNALLLGDSALYLCASSLLSLTSYEQYFGPGTRLTVT.

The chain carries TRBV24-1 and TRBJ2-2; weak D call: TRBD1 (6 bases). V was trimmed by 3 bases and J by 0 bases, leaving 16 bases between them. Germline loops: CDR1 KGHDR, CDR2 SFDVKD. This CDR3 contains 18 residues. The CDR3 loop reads CATSDTSGTGSNTGELFF. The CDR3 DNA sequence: TGTGCCACCAGTGATACCTCAGGTACAGGGTCGAACACCGGGGAGCTGTTTTTT.

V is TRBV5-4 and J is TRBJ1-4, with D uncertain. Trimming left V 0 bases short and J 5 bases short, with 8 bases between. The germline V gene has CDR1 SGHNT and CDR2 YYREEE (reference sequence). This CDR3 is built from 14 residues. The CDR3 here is CASSLGQSNEKLFF. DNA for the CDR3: TGTGCCAGCAGCTTGGGCCAGTCCAATGAAAAACTGTTTTTT.

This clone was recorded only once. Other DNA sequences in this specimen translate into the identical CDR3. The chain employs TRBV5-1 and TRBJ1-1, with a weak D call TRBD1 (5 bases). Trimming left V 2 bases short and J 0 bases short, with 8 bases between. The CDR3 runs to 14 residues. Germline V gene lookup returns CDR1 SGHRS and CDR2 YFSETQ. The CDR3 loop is CASSLVGVNTEAFF. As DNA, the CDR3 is TGCGCCAGCAGCTTAGTAGGGGTGAACACTGAAGCTTTCTTT.

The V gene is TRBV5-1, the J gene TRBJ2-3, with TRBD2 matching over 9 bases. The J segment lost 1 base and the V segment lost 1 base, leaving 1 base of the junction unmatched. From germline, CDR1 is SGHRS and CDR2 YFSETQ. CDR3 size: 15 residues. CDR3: CASSLPSGGTDTQYF. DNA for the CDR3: TGCGCCAGCAGCTTGCCTAGCGGGGGCACAGATACGCAGTATTTT.

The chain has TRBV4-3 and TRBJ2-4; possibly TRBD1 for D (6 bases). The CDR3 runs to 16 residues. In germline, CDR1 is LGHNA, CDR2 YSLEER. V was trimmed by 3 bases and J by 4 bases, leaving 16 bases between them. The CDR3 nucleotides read TGCGCCAGCAGCCAGGCGGAACAGGGCGGGAAAAACATTCAGTACTTC. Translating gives CASSQAEQGGKNIQYF.

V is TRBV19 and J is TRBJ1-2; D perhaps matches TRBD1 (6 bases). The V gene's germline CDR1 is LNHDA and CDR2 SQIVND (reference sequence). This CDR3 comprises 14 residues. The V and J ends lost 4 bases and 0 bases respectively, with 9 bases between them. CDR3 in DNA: TGTGCCAGTAGTAATACAGGGACTAACTATGGCTACACCTTC. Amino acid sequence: CASSNTGTNYGYTF.

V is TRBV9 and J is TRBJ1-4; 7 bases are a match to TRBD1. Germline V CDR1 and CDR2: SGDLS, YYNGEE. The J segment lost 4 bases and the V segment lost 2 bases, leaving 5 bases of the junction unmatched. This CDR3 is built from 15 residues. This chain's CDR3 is CASSVTGQFNEKLFF. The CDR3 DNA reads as TGTGCCAGCAGCGTCACGGGACAGTTTAATGAAAAACTGTTTTTT.

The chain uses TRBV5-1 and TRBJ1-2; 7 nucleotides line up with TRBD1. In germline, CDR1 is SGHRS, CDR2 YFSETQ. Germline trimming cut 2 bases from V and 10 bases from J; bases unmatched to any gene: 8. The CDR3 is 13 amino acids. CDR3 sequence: CASSFRDRSNYTF. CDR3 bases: TGCGCCAGCAGCTTCCGGGACAGAAGCAACTACACCTTC.

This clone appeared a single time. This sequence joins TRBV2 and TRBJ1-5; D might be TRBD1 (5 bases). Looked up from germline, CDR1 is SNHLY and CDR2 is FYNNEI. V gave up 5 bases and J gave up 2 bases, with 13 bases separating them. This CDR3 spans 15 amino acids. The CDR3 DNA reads TGTGCCAGCAGTTTGAGTGGACAACGCAATCAGCCCCAGCATTTT. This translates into CASSLSGQRNQPQHF.

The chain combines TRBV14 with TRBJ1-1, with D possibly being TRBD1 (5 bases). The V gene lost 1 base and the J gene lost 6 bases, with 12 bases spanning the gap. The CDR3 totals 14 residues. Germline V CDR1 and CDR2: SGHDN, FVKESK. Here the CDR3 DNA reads TGTGCCAGCAGCCAAGTGCGACAGAGGCCTGAAGCTTTCTTT. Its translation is CASSQVRQRPEAFF.

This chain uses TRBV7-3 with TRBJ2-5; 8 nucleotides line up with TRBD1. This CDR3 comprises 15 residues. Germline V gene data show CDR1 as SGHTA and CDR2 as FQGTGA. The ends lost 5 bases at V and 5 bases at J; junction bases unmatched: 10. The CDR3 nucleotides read TGTGCCAGCAGCCCAGGGACAGGCCTGGGGGAGACCCAGTACTTC. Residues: CASSPGTGLGETQYF.

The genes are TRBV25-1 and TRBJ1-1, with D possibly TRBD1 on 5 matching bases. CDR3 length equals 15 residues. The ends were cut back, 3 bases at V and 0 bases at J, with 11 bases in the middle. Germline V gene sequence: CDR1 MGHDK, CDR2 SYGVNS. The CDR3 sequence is CASSESTAMNTEAFF. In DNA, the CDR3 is TGTGCCAGCAGTGAGTCGACAGCCATGAACACTGAAGCTTTCTTT.

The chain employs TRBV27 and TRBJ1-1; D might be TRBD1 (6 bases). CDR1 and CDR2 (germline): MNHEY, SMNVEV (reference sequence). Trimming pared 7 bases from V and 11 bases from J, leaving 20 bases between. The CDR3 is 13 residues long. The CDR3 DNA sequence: TGTGCCAGCACCACAATCACAGGGTCTATGGCTTTCTTT. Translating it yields CASTTITGSMAFF.

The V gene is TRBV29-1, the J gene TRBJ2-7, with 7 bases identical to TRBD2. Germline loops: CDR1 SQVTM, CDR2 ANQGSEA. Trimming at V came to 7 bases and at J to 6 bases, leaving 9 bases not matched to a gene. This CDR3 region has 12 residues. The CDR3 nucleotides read TGCAGCGCTGGACGGGGGGTTGGCGAGCAGTACTTC. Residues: CSAGRGVGEQYF.

The CDR3 protein is CASSYQGGEKLFF. CDR3 coding DNA: TGTGCCAGCAGTTACCAGGGAGGTGAAAAACTGTTTTTT. The gene calls are TRBV6-5 and TRBJ1-4; tentative D call: TRBD1 (5 bases). V was cut by 2 bases and J by 7 bases, with 8 bases left in between. Germline loops: CDR1 MNHEY, CDR2 SVGAGI. The CDR3 is 13 residues long.

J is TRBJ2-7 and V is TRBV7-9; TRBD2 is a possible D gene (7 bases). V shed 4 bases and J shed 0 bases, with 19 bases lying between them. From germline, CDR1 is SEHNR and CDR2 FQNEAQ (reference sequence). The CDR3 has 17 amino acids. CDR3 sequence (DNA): TGTGCCAGCAGCTCGAACCCAGGGGCGGGAGACTCCTACGAGCAGTACTTC. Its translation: CASSSNPGAGDSYEQYF.

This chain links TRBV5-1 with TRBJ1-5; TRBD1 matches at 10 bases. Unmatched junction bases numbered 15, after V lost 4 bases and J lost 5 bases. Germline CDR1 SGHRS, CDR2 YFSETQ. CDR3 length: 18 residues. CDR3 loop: CASSLWPGQGKNYQPQHF. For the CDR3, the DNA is TGCGCCAGCAGCCTGTGGCCGGGACAGGGGAAAAATTATCAGCCCCAGCATTTT.

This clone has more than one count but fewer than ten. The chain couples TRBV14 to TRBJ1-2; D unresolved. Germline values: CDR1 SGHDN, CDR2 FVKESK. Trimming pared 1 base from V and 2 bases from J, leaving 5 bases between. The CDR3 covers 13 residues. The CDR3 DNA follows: TGTGCCAGCAGCCAAGGCAGAAACTATGGCTACACCTTC. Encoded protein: CASSQGRNYGYTF. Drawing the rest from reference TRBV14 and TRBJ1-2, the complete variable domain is EAGVTQFPSHSVIEKGQTVTLRCDPISGHDNLYWYRRVMGKEIKFLLHFVKESKQDESGMPNNRFLAERTGGTYSTLKVQPAELEDSGVYFCASSQGRNYGYTFGSGTRLTVV.